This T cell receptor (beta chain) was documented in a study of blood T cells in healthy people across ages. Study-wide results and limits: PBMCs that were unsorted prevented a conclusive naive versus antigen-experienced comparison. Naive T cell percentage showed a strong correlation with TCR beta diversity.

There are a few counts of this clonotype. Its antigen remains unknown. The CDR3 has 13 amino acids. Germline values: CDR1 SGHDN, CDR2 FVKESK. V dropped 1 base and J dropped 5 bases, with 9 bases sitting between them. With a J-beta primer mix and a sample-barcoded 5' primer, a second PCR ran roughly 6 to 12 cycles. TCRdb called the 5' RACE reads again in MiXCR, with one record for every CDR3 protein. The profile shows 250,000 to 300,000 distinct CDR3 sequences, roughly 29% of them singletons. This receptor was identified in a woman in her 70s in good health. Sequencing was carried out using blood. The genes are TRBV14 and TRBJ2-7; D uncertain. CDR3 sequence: CASSQVRFHEQYF. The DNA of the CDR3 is TGTGCCAGCAGCCAAGTAAGGTTCCACGAGCAGTACTTC.